Listed below are T cell receptor beta chains from one sample, sequenced in a study of shared clonotypes between healthy human individuals. Generated by immunoSEQ multiplex PCR, the TCRdb table keeps only in-frame clones and is missing some. The table lists some 2 million clones, 85% to 95% of them singletons. Sequencing was carried out using naive CD4+ T cells sorted from blood. The receptor source for this set is a man between 18 and 29 years old in good health. The CDR3 runs from the conserved cysteine through the conserved F or W. A D gene is named only where the DNA matches it firmly. Expanded clones are given a class, and other clones once, few, many or no size at all.

CDR3 protein,CDR3 DNA,V gene,J gene,D gene,clone size
CASSSGVMTLNQPQHF,TGTGCCAGCAGCTCAGGGGTAATGACACTAAATCAGCCCCAGCATTTT,TRBV6-6,TRBJ1-5,NA,few
CASSPGESQPQHF,TGTGCCAGCTCACCCGGCGAGAGTCAGCCCCAGCATTTT,TRBV18,TRBJ1-5,NA,NA
CASSPPSSEKLFF,TGCGCCAGCAGCCCGCCTTCTAGTGAAAAACTGTTTTTT,TRBV5-1,TRBJ1-4,NA,NA
CASSPPSPSSYNEQFF,TGTGCCAGCTCACCACCGAGCCCTAGCTCCTACAATGAGCAGTTCTTC,TRBV18,TRBJ2-1,NA,NA
CSASSDYGYTF,TGCAGTGCTAGCAGCGACTATGGCTACACCTTC,TRBV20-1,TRBJ1-2,NA,NA
CSAGFNSPLHF,TGCAGTGCTGGCTTTAATTCACCCCTCCACTTT,TRBV20-1,TRBJ1-6,NA,NA
CATSRDYTESYEQYF,TGTGCCACCAGCAGAGATTATACCGAGAGCTACGAGCAGTACTTC,TRBV15,TRBJ2-7,NA,NA
CASSPPGGSSGPQHF,TGTGCCAGCTCACCACCGGGAGGTTCTTCTGGGCCCCAGCATTTT,TRBV18,TRBJ1-5,NA,once
CASLSGGSDNEQFF,TGTGCCAGCCTTAGCGGGGGGAGCGACAATGAGCAGTTCTTC,TRBV28,TRBJ2-1,TRBD2,NA
CASSEARGRADTQYF,TGTGCCAGCAGTGAGGCCAGGGGGCGCGCAGATACGCAGTATTTT,TRBV2,TRBJ2-3,TRBD1,NA
CASSPLDGGSYNSPLHF,TGTGCCAGCTCACCACTTGACGGTGGGTCCTATAATTCACCCCTCCACTTT,TRBV18,TRBJ1-6,NA,NA
CASSLEWTGETQYF,TGCGCCAGCAGCTTGGAATGGACAGGGGAGACCCAGTACTTC,TRBV5-1,TRBJ2-5,TRBD1,NA
CASSLVSPADSYF,TGTGCCAGCAGCTTAGTATCCCCTGCGGACAGCTATTTT,TRBV7-8,TRBJ1-3,NA,NA
CSAPGTSGPTDTQYF,TGCAGCGCCCCCGGGACTAGCGGTCCCACAGATACGCAGTATTTT,TRBV29-1,TRBJ2-3,TRBD2,NA
CASSLEHSPNTEAFF,TGTGCCAGCAGCTTGGAACACAGCCCGAACACTGAAGCTTTCTTT,TRBV5-4,TRBJ1-1,NA,NA
CASSVLRADVNEKLFF,TGTGCCAGCAGTGTCCTCCGGGCCGACGTTAATGAAAAACTGTTTTTT,TRBV25-1,TRBJ1-4,NA,NA
CASSLEGLAGEQFF,TGTGCTAGCAGCTTAGAGGGACTAGCGGGGGAGCAGTTCTTC,TRBV7-7,TRBJ2-1,TRBD2,NA
CASTSGGTTGELFF,TGTGCCAGCACCTCGGGAGGGACCACCGGGGAGCTGTTTTTT,TRBV28,TRBJ2-2,TRBD2,NA
CASSPAGRGLSSGELFF,TGTGCCAGCTCCCCGGCCGGCCGGGGATTAAGCTCCGGGGAGCTGTTTTTT,TRBV18,TRBJ2-2,NA,NA
CASRPGQGASDTQYF,TGTGCCAGCAGACCGGGACAGGGGGCATCAGATACGCAGTATTTT,TRBV6-5,TRBJ2-3,TRBD1,NA
CASSLDRAGYEQYF,TGCGCCAGCAGCTTGGACAGGGCCGGCTACGAGCAGTACTTC,TRBV5-1,TRBJ2-7,NA,NA
CASLRGKETQYF,TGTGCCAGCTTGCGGGGAAAAGAGACCCAGTACTTC,TRBV5-6,TRBJ2-5,NA,NA
CAWRRRSNEKLFF,TGTGCCTGGAGAAGGAGGTCTAATGAAAAACTGTTTTTT,TRBV30,TRBJ1-4,NA,NA
CASTTGTEAFF,TGTGCCAGCACCACCGGGACAGAAGCTTTCTTT,TRBV6-5,TRBJ1-1,NA,NA
CASSSTGTAYNSPLHF,TGCGCCAGCAGCTCGACCGGGACAGCCTATAATTCACCCCTCCACTTT,TRBV5-1,TRBJ1-6,TRBD1,NA
CASSIRQQETQYF,TGTGCCAGCTCAATTCGACAACAAGAGACCCAGTACTTC,TRBV18,TRBJ2-5,NA,NA
CASSVTGTGDTEAFF,TGTGCCAGCAGTGTGACCGGGACAGGGGACACTGAAGCTTTCTTT,TRBV25-1,TRBJ1-1,TRBD1,NA
CAWSVQGASSNQPQHF,TGTGCCTGGAGTGTACAAGGGGCCAGTAGCAATCAGCCCCAGCATTTT,TRBV30,TRBJ1-5,NA,NA
CASSQDVGYGGYTF,TGCGCCAGCAGCCAAGATGTGGGGTATGGTGGCTACACCTTC,TRBV4-3,TRBJ1-2,NA,NA
CASSPGTGMTGNQPQHF,TGTGCCAGCTCACCCGGGACAGGGATGACGGGCAATCAGCCCCAGCATTTT,TRBV18,TRBJ1-5,TRBD1,NA
CASSYSPSGSYEQYF,TGTGCCAGCAGTTACTCGCCTAGCGGGAGCTACGAGCAGTACTTC,TRBV6-5,TRBJ2-7,TRBD2,NA
CASSLALVGYNEQFF,TGCGCCAGCAGCTTGGCGTTAGTTGGATACAATGAGCAGTTCTTC,TRBV5-1,TRBJ2-1,NA,NA
CASRKGEGVFETQYF,TGTGCAAGTCGCAAAGGGGAGGGAGTATTTGAGACCCAGTACTTC,TRBV12-2,TRBJ2-5,NA,NA
CASMTAPGELFF,TGTGCCAGCATGACGGCACCCGGGGAGCTGTTTTTT,TRBV6-1,TRBJ2-2,NA,NA
CASSQGLAGGSGQYF,TGCGCCAGCAGCCAAGGTCTAGCGGGAGGCTCGGGGCAGTACTTC,TRBV4-1,TRBJ2-7,TRBD2,once
CASTLRQGPDTEAFF,TGTGCCAGCACCCTTAGACAGGGACCAGACACTGAAGCTTTCTTT,TRBV28,TRBJ1-1,TRBD1,NA
CASSVQGQGPLAGELFF,TGTGCCAGCAGCGTACAGGGACAGGGACCCTTAGCCGGGGAGCTGTTTTTT,TRBV9,TRBJ2-2,TRBD1,NA
CASTQTSYNSPLHF,TGTGCCAGCACCCAAACATCCTATAATTCACCCCTCCACTTT,TRBV7-2,TRBJ1-6,NA,NA
CASSSGQANTDTQYF,TGTGCCAGCAGCTCGGGACAGGCCAACACAGATACGCAGTATTTT,TRBV2,TRBJ2-3,TRBD1,once
CASSRDRGPYEQYF,TGTGCCAGCAGCCGGGACAGGGGGCCTTACGAGCAGTACTTC,TRBV7-2,TRBJ2-7,TRBD1,NA
CASRRTSGSYEQYF,TGTGCCAGCAGACGGACTAGCGGCTCCTACGAGCAGTACTTC,TRBV13,TRBJ2-7,TRBD2,NA
CASSGIPGVGAFF,TGTGCCAGCAGCGGCATCCCGGGTGTTGGGGCTTTCTTT,TRBV9,TRBJ1-1,NA,few
CASSNYPGTGSRNEQFF,TGTGCCAGCAGTAACTACCCCGGGACAGGGTCGAGGAATGAGCAGTTCTTC,TRBV25-1,TRBJ2-1,TRBD1,NA
CASSLEDRGYNEQFF,TGTGCCAGCAGCTTAGAGGACAGGGGATACAATGAGCAGTTCTTC,TRBV11-3,TRBJ2-1,TRBD1,NA
CASRLSLVGHLNSPLHF,TGTGCCAGCAGGCTGAGTCTAGTGGGACACCTCAATTCACCCCTCCACTTT,TRBV27,TRBJ1-6,NA,once
CASSQDKSSSATQYF,TGTGCCAGCAGCCAAGATAAGAGTAGCTCCGCTACGCAGTATTTT,TRBV4-2,TRBJ2-3,NA,NA
CSVEQWTGPTGELFF,TGCAGCGTTGAACAGTGGACAGGTCCCACCGGGGAGCTGTTTTTT,TRBV29-1,TRBJ2-2,TRBD1,NA
CASSFGLAGGRQFF,TGTGCCAGCAGCTTCGGCCTAGCGGGGGGTAGGCAGTTCTTC,TRBV11-3,TRBJ2-1,TRBD2,NA
CASSVNPTSGTDTQYF,TGTGCCAGCAGCGTAAATCCTACTAGCGGGACAGATACGCAGTATTTT,TRBV9,TRBJ2-3,TRBD2,NA